This T cell receptor beta chain originates from a study of blood T cells in healthy people across ages. Study background: About one barcoded beta molecule was captured per two T cells (by template switching).

The use of a sample-barcoded 5' primer and a J-beta primer mix characterized a second PCR of roughly 6 to 11 cycles. TCRdb ran MiXCR on the 5' RACE reads and lists one entry per CDR3 protein. The top ten clones hold 3% of a sample with around 800,000 distinct CDR3 sequences, 20% to 30% of them seen once. The sample was also reused in another study, on T cells of mothers and their children.

The source material was blood. The receptor comes from a boy aged 5 to 17 in good health.

The CDR3 nucleotides read TGCAGTGCCCCGACGGCTAATAATGAAAAACTGTTTTTT. Protein product: CSAPTANNEKLFF. V is TRBV20-1 and J is TRBJ1-4; D not resolved. The V and J ends lost 6 bases and 4 bases respectively, with 12 bases between them. This CDR3 comprises 13 residues. Germline CDR1 reads DFQATT; CDR2 reads SNEGSKA (reference sequence).